What follows are 7 T cell receptor beta chains derived from one specimen sequenced in a study of blood T cell repertoires in COVID-19 (dated by TCRdb to the early 2020s). Library method: the immunoSEQ multiplex PCR assay. In TCRdb, the immuneACCESS table is reduced to in-frame sequences with V and J assigned. These tables do not hold every clone; where another copy was compared, an unresolved V gene accounts for under half, and the others remain unexplained. This sample lists fewer than 200,000 clones; just over 85% were detected once. Around 8.6% of the sample lies in the top ten. Input material: peripheral blood. These receptors were obtained from a man aged 50-59 years with active or convalescent COVID-19.

The J gene is TRBJ1-2, the V gene TRBV7-3, with 7 positions matching TRBD1. The germline gives CDR1 SGHTA, CDR2 FQGTGA. The J segment lost 7 bases and the V segment lost 2 bases, leaving 4 bases of the junction unmatched. CDR3 size: 13 residues. As DNA, the CDR3 is TGTGCCAGCAGCTTACTTCAGGGGGGTGGCTACACCTTC. Protein product: CASSLLQGGGYTF.

V gene TRBV28 combines with J gene TRBJ1-5; possibly TRBD1 for D (6 bases). The V and J ends lost 6 bases and 2 bases respectively, with 14 bases between them. The CDR3 length is 15 residues. CDR1 is MDHEN and CDR2 is SYDVKM in the germline V gene. Here the CDR3 reads CASRVQGEGNQPQHF. For the CDR3, the DNA is TGTGCCAGCAGAGTACAGGGTGAGGGCAATCAGCCCCAGCATTTT.

This chain joins TRBV10-2 and TRBJ1-1; D possibly corresponds to TRBD1 (5 bases). CDR1 is WSHSY and CDR2 is SAAADI in the germline V gene. The CDR3 loop spans 13 amino acids. Deletions cut 6 bases from V and 3 bases from J, with 11 bases between. This CDR3 is CASSGRADTEAFF. For the CDR3, the DNA is TGCGCCAGCAGCGGCAGGGCGGACACTGAAGCTTTCTTT.

This chain joins TRBV19 and TRBJ1-3, with D perhaps TRBD1 (6 bases). Trimming shortened V by 4 bases and J by 4 bases, and 11 bases separated the two germline ends. This CDR3 has 14 amino acids. Germline V gene lookup returns CDR1 LNHDA and CDR2 SQIVND (reference sequence). The CDR3 DNA reads as TGTGCCAGTAGTAAAACAGGGCCAGGAAACACCATATATTTT. It encodes CASSKTGPGNTIYF.

The rearrangement uses TRBV10-1 and TRBJ1-2, with D possibly TRBD1 on 6 matching bases. This CDR3 has 14 residues. Trimming shortened V by 4 bases and J by 7 bases, and 16 bases separated the two germline ends. CDR1 WNHNN and CDR2 SYGVQD come from the germline V gene (reference sequence). CDR3 sequence (DNA): TGCGCCAGCAGTGCTGAAACAGGGCGCCGTGGCTACACCTTC. Encoded protein: CASSAETGRRGYTF.

This chain links TRBV30 with TRBJ2-2; a weak D match, TRBD2 (7 bases). Per germline, CDR1 GTSNPN and CDR2 SVGIG (reference sequence). CDR3 length: 14 amino acids. The CDR3 bases are TGTGCTCTGGAGGGAGGGGGGAACACCGGGGAGCTGTTTTTT. It specifies CALEGGGNTGELFF.

With regard to this clone: Other DNA sequences in the same sample also yield this CDR3. This chain connects TRBV5-1 to TRBJ2-5; D gene unclear. The CDR3 is 14 residues long. Germline CDR1 and CDR2: SGHRS and YFSETQ. V was trimmed by 4 bases and J by 2 bases, leaving 12 bases between them. The CDR3: CASSLGSLQETQYF. The CDR3 nucleotides are TGCGCCAGCAGCCTGGGTTCGTTACAAGAGACCCAGTACTTC.